This TCR beta chain was obtained from a study of STAT5B mutations in CD4+ large granular lymphocyte leukemia. V gave up 3 bases and J gave up 2 bases, with 17 bases separating them. The CDR3 loop spans 17 amino acids. In germline, CDR1 is KGHSH, CDR2 LQKENI. Produced via immunoSEQ multiplex PCR; TCRdb's table is partial and in-frame only. The data hold 30,000 to 40,000 clones, with more than 65% observed a single time. Material: CD4+ T cells from blood buffy coats. The rearrangement links TRBV18 to TRBJ1-3, with unresolved D. The origin of this receptor is a human donor in good health. The CDR3 here is CASSPRPDFKTGNTIYF. CDR3 in DNA: TGTGCCAGCTCACCGCGTCCGGACTTTAAAACTGGAAACACCATATATTTT.